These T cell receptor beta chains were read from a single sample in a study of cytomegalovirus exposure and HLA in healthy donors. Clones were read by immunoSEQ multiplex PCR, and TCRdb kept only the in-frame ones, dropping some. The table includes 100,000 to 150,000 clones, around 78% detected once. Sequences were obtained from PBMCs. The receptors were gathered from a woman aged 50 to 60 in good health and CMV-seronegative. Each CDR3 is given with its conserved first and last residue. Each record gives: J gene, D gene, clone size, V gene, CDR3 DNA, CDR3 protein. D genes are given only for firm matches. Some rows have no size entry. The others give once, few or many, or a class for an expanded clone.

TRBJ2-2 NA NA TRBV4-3 TGCGCCAGCAGCCAAGAAGCTAGCGAGACCGGGGAGCTGTTTTTT CASSQEASETGELFF
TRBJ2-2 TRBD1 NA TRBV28 TGTGCCAGCAGTCCCCGACAGGGCCTCGGGACCGGGGAGCTGTTTTTT CASSPRQGLGTGELFF
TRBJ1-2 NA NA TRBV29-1 TGCAGCGTTCGCAGGGACATCTATGGCTACACCTTC CSVRRDIYGYTF
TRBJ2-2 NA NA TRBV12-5 TGTGCTAGTGGTTTGTTTATTGAGGCTCACACCGGGGAGCTGTTTTTT CASGLFIEAHTGELFF
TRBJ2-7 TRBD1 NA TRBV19 TGTGCCAGTAGTAACTCCCGACAGGGGACCTACGAGCAGTACTTC CASSNSRQGTYEQYF
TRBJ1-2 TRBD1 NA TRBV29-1 TGCAGCGTTCGACAGGGTGGATATGGCTACACCTTC CSVRQGGYGYTF
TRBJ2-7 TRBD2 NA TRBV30 TGTGCCTGGAGGGGGCTTGGACTAGCGGGAGTCGGCGAGCAGTACTTC CAWRGLGLAGVGEQYF
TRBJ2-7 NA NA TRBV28 TGTGCCAGCAGTTTTGGGTATTCCTATATGGGAGGCGAGCAGTACTTC CASSFGYSYMGGEQYF
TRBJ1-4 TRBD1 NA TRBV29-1 TGCAGCGTCAGTCCAGGGGGCGTTGAAAAACTGTTTTTT CSVSPGGVEKLFF
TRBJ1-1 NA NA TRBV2 TGTGCCAGCTCGGTATTCAGGGCTTGTGAAGCTTTCTTT CASSVFRACEAFF
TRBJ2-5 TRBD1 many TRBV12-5 TGTGCTAGTGGGAATGATGGGACAGGGGACCTCCAAGAGACCCAGTACTTC CASGNDGTGDLQETQYF
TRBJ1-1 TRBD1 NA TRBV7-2 TGTGCCAGCAGCTTACCGACAGGGAGGACTGAAGCTTTCTTT CASSLPTGRTEAFF
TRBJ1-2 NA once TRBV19 TGTGCCGCACTCCGGCGGGGCTCAGATGGCTACACCTTC CAALRRGSDGYTF
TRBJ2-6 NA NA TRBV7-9 TGTGCCAGCAGCTTAGACAGAATCTCTGGGGCCAACGTCCTGACTTTC CASSLDRISGANVLTF
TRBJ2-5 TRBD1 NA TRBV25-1 TGTGCCAGCAGTCCAGGGGGCAGAGAGACCCAGTACTTC CASSPGGRETQYF
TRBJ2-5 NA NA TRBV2 TGTGCCAGCAGTGATCTAGGAGGGCCGCAAGAGACCCAGTACTTC CASSDLGGPQETQYF
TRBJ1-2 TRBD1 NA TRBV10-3 TGTGCCACCGGGACAGGGACAAGTGGCTATGGCTACACCTTC CATGTGTSGYGYTF
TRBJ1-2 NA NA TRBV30 TGTGCCTGGAGTCAGCCTAACTATGGCTACCCCTTC CAWSQPNYGYPF
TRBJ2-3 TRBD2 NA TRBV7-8 TGTGCCAGCAGCTTAACTAGCGGGAGGAAGTCAGATACGCAGTATTTT CASSLTSGRKSDTQYF
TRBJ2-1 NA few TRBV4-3 TGCGCCAGCAGCCAGGGGGCTTACTCCTACAATGAGCAGTTCTTC CASSQGAYSYNEQFF
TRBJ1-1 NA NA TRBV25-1 TGTGCCAGCAGTGAATACTATAGGGGAGGTAACGGTTACACTGAAGCTTTCTTT CASSEYYRGGNGYTEAFF
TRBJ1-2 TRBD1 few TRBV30 TGTGCCTGGAGTCCCCCCCCGGGACAGGTTTATGGCTACACCTTC CAWSPPPGQVYGYTF
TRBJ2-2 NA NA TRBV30 TGTGCCTGGAGTTTAGGCGGAACCACCGGGGAGCTGTTTTTT CAWSLGGTTGELFF
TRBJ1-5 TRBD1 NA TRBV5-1 TGCGCCAGCACCGCCGGGACAGGGGACAATCAGCCCCAGCATTTT CASTAGTGDNQPQHF
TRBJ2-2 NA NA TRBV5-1 TGCGCCAGCAGCGAGACAGTAGATGACACCGGGGAGCTGTTTTTT CASSETVDDTGELFF
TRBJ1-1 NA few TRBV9 TGTGCCAGCAACCCGACAGGCTACGGTATCCCTGAAGCTTTCTTT CASNPTGYGIPEAFF
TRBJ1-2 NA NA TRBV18 TGTGCCAGCTCACCAGGGGGGGACTATGGCTACACCTTC CASSPGGDYGYTF
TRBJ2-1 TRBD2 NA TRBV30 TGTGCCTGGAGAGGCGGGAGGTCTTACAATGAGCAGTTCTTC CAWRGGRSYNEQFF
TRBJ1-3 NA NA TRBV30 TGTGCCTGGGGTTTCAGGGTCGGTTCTGGAAACACCATATATTTT CAWGFRVGSGNTIYF
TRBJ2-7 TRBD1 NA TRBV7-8 TGTGCCAGCAGCTTATCGGACAGGCCCTACGAGCAGTACTTC CASSLSDRPYEQYF
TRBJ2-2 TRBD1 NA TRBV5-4 TGTGCCAGCAGCAGCGTGGACAGGGTTAACACCGGGGAGCTGTTTTTT CASSSVDRVNTGELFF
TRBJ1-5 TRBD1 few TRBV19 TGTGCCAGTACCACAACAGGGGTAGGGGGACAGCCCCAGCATTTT CASTTTGVGGQPQHF
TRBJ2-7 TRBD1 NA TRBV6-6 TGTGCCAGCAGGAGACAGGGGGCGTACGAGCAGTACTTC CASRRQGAYEQYF
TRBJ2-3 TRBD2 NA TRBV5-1 TGCGCCAGCAGCTTGTGGCTAGCGGGGAGGGGAGATACGCAGTATTTT CASSLWLAGRGDTQYF
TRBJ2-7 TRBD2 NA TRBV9 TGTGCCAGCAGCGCCAGCGGGAGGGCCAGATCCTACGAGCAGTACTTC CASSASGRARSYEQYF
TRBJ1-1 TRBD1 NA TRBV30 TGTGCCTGTCAGACAGGGGGCTACACTGAAGCTTTCTTT CACQTGGYTEAFF
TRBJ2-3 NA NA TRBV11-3 TGTGCCAGCAGCCCCTTAAATCCGAGGGTAGGAACAGATACGCAGTATTTT CASSPLNPRVGTDTQYF
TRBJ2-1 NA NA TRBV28 TGTGCCAGCAGTTTATACCTAACAGGGTCCCCCTACAATGAGCAGTTCTTC CASSLYLTGSPYNEQFF
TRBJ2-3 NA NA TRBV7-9 TGTGCCAGCAGCTTGGTAGCTAGCGCCACAGATACGCAGTATTTT CASSLVASATDTQYF
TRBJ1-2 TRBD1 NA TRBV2 TGTGCCAGCAGTGGTAGGACAGGGTCGGGTGGCTACACCTTC CASSGRTGSGGYTF
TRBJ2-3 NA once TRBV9 TGTGCCAGCAGCGTAGTTGGGCGGGGAAAAGATACGCAGTATTTT CASSVVGRGKDTQYF
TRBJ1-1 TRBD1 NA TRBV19 TGTGCCAGTAGTAGGGGGACAGGGCTGAACACTGAAGCTTTCTTT CASSRGTGLNTEAFF
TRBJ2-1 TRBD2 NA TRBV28 TGTGCCAGCAGGTTACTAGCGGGAGGAATATCTGAGCAGTTCTTC CASRLLAGGISEQFF